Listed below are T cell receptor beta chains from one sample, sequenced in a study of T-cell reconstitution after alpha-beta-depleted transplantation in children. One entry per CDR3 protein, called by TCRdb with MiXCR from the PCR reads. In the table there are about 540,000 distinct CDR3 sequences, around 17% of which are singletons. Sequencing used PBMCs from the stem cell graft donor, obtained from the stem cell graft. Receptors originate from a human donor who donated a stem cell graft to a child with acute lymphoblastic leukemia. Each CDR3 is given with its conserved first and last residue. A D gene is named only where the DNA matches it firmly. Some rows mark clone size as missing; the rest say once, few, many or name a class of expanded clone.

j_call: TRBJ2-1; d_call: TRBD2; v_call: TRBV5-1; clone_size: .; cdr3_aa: CASRSGSSSYNEQFF; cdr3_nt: TGCGCCAGCAGAAGCGGGAGCAGCTCCTACAATGAGCAGTTCTTC
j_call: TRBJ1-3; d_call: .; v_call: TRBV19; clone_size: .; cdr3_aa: CASSVDGNTIYF; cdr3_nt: TGTGCCAGTAGCGTTGATGGAAACACCATATATTTT
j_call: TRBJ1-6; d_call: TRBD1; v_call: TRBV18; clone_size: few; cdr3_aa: CASRTGGVSPLHF; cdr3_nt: TGTGCCAGCCGGACAGGGGGAGTTTCACCCCTCCACTTT
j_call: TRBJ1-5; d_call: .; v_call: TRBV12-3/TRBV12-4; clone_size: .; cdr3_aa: CASLPGSSNQPQHF; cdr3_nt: TGTGCCAGCTTGCCAGGGTCGAGCAATCAGCCCCAGCATTTT
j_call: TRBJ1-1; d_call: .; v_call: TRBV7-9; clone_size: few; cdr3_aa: CASSFLALDRMNTEAFF; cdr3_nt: TGTGCCAGCAGCTTTTTGGCCCTCGACAGGATGAACACTGAAGCTTTCTTT
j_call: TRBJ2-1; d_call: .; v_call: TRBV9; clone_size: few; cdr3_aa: CASSFSLSSYNEQFF; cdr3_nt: TGTGCCAGCAGCTTCAGCTTGAGCTCCTACAATGAGCAGTTCTTC
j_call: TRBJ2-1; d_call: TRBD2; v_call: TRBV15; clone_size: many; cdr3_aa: CATSRDRLAGGNNEQFF; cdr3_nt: TGTGCCACCAGCAGAGATCGACTAGCGGGAGGCAACAATGAGCAGTTCTTC
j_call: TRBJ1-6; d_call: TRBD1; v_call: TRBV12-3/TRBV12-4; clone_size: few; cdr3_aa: CASSLSQGADNSPLHF; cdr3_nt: TGTGCCAGCAGCCTAAGCCAGGGGGCAGATAATTCACCCCTCCACTTT
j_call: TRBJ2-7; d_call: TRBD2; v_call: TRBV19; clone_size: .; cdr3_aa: CASSRTSSGGHEQYF; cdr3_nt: TGTGCCAGTAGTAGAACTTCCAGCGGGGGCCACGAGCAGTACTTC
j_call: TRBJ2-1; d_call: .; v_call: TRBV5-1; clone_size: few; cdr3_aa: CASSFQDRPNNEQFF; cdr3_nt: TGCGCCAGCAGCTTTCAGGACAGACCCAACAATGAGCAGTTCTTC